These 16 T cell receptor beta chains were all obtained from the same sample, sequenced in a study of graft-versus-host responses after intestinal transplantation. TCRdb's table, derived via immunoSEQ multiplex PCR, lists solely in-frame clones and lacks some. This table has over 85,000 clones, about 93% appearing once. No antigen has been identified for these receptors. The material was unstimulated CD8+ T cells sorted from spleen or lymph node cells, obtained before intestinal transplant. The origin of the receptors is a human donor who received an intestinal transplant.

The chain employs TRBV14 and TRBJ2-3; D is ambiguous. Germline loops: CDR1 SGHDN, CDR2 FVKESK. V was pared by 2 bases and J by 4 bases, with 16 bases between. The CDR3 consists of 16 residues. The CDR3 sequence: CASSQYNNPEADTQYF. The CDR3, as DNA: TGTGCCAGCAGCCAATACAATAACCCCGAGGCAGATACGCAGTATTTT.

The chain has TRBV11-3 and TRBJ2-7; TRBD2 aligns across 9 bases. V gave up 6 bases and J gave up 2 bases; unmatched junction bases: 5. The CDR3 runs 14 residues. CDR1 is SGHNT, CDR2 YENEEA, per germline. The CDR3 spells CASSWTSAPYEQYF. CDR3 nucleotides: TGTGCCAGCAGTTGGACTAGCGCACCCTACGAGCAGTACTTC.

CDR3: CASSPPGSYEQYF. Written as DNA, the CDR3 is TGTGCCAGCAGCCCCCCGGGATCCTACGAGCAGTACTTC. The chain couples TRBV5-4 to TRBJ2-7, with TRBD2 as a possible D gene (5 bases). The CDR3 runs to 13 residues. V lost 4 bases and J lost 1, with 9 bases in between. Germline values: CDR1 SGHNT, CDR2 YYREEE (reference sequence).

The chain uses TRBV19 and TRBJ1-1; no clear D gene. Trimming took off 5 bases at V and 5 bases at J, with 15 bases between the two ends. CDR3 size: 14 residues. The V gene's germline CDR1 is LNHDA and CDR2 SQIVND (reference sequence). The CDR3 DNA reads as TGTGCCAGTAGTCACACCGGGTGGTCGACTGAAGCTTTCTTT. Protein sequence: CASSHTGWSTEAFF. Drawing the rest from reference TRBV19 and TRBJ1-1, the complete variable domain is DGGITQSPKYLFRKEGQNVTLSCEQNLNHDAMYWYRQDPGQGLRLIYYSQIVNDFQKGDIAEGYSVSREKKESFPLTVTSAQKNPTAFYLCASSHTGWSTEAFFGQGTRLTVV.

V usage is TRBV7-9 and J usage is TRBJ2-3; 7 positions match TRBD2. The CDR3 runs 12 residues. Germline V gene data show CDR1 as SEHNR and CDR2 as FQNEAQ (reference sequence). The J segment lost 9 bases and the V segment lost 4 bases, leaving 4 bases of the junction unmatched. CDR3 amino acids: CASSSLALTQYF. Here the CDR3 DNA reads TGTGCCAGCAGCTCACTAGCGCTGACGCAGTATTTT.

The chain uses TRBV7-9 and TRBJ2-7; maybe TRBD2 (5 bases). V lost 6 bases to trimming and J lost 2 bases, with 11 bases between them. Germline V gene lookup returns CDR1 SEHNR and CDR2 FQNEAQ (reference sequence). The CDR3 runs to 13 residues. The CDR3 nucleotides are TGTGCCAGCAGTATCGACGGGGCCTACGAGCAGTACTTC. This encodes CASSIDGAYEQYF.

The rearrangement joins TRBV27 to TRBJ1-1, with D possibly TRBD1 on 6 matching bases. Germline V gene data show CDR1 as MNHEY and CDR2 as SMNVEV (reference sequence). V was trimmed by 3 bases and J by 4 bases, leaving 9 bases between them. This CDR3 comprises 13 residues. Here the CDR3 DNA reads TGTGCCAGCAGTTTCCAGGGGAGCACTGAAGCTTTCTTT. Its translation is CASSFQGSTEAFF.

The J gene is TRBJ2-1, the V gene TRBV27; D is perhaps TRBD1 (6 bases). V lost 8 bases to trimming and J lost 10 bases, with 9 bases between them. From germline, CDR1 is MNHEY and CDR2 SMNVEV (reference sequence). The CDR3 has 10 residues. The CDR3 DNA is TGTGCCAGCGGGCAGGGGGAGCAGTTCTTC. It translates to CASGQGEQFF.

In DNA, the CDR3 is TGTGCCAGCAGTTCCCCGCTAGCGGGAGGGGGGGAGACCCAGTACTTC. Translated: CASSSPLAGGGETQYF. This chain joins TRBV27 and TRBJ2-5, with 12 positions matching TRBD2. J was trimmed by 5 bases and V by 4 bases; bases with no gene match: 8. Germline lookup yields CDR1 MNHEY and CDR2 SMNVEV (reference sequence). This CDR3 has 16 amino acids.

The chain combines TRBV2 with TRBJ1-1; D remains ambiguous. V lost 3 bases, J lost 1 base, and 9 bases lay in between. Germline CDR1 reads SNHLY; CDR2 reads FYNNEI. This CDR3 has 14 residues. CDR3 amino acids: CASSEVGGNTEAFF. The CDR3, as DNA: TGTGCCAGCAGTGAGGTAGGCGGGAACACTGAAGCTTTCTTT.

The V call is TRBV5-6, the J call TRBJ1-1; TRBD1 might be the D (5 bases). Germline V gene sequence: CDR1 SGHDT, CDR2 YYEEEE. V was trimmed by 3 bases and J by 3 bases, leaving 9 bases between them. The CDR3 is 13 residues long. CDR3 nucleotides: TGTGCCAGCAGCTGGGAAGGGGACACTGAAGCTTTCTTT. Its translation is CASSWEGDTEAFF.

The V call is TRBV21-1, the J call TRBJ2-1; TRBD2, the D gene given by the table, was not confirmed from the DNA. TRBV21-1 is a known pseudogene. The CDR3 is made up of 16 amino acids. Written as DNA, the CDR3 is TGTGCCAGCAAAAACTTCGGGCGGGAGCGTCGGAATGAGCAGTTCTTC. Translation gives CASKNFGRERRNEQFF.

This clone was detected once. The chain has TRBV7-6 and TRBJ2-3; TRBD2 might be the D (6 bases). This CDR3 contains 15 residues. With 5 bases removed from V and 1 base from J, the gap between germline ends came to 13 bases. Germline CDR1 is SGHVS and CDR2 is FNYEAQ. The CDR3 is CASSLLGGGTDTQYF. The CDR3 DNA is TGTGCCAGCAGCCTGCTTGGCGGGGGCACAGATACGCAGTATTTT.

CDR3 sequence reads: CTPWGGPNTEAFF. Here the CDR3 DNA reads TGCACCCCTTGGGGGGGACCGAACACTGAAGCTTTCTTT. The chain employs TRBV29-1 and TRBJ1-1, with D possibly TRBD1 on 5 matching bases. Germline V CDR1 and CDR2: SQVTM, ANQGSEA. This CDR3 comprises 13 residues.

Written as DNA, the CDR3 is TGTGCCGGGGGACAGGGTGTTGGCTACGAGCAGTACTTC. Translated, it gives CAGGQGVGYEQYF. The chain is built from TRBV6-6 and TRBJ2-7; 9 bases are shared with TRBD1. From germline, CDR1 is MNHNY and CDR2 SVGAGI (reference sequence). J was trimmed by 3 bases and V by 11 bases; bases with no gene match: 8. The CDR3 is 13 residues long.

The CDR3 DNA follows: TGTGCCAGCAGCTTGGTGTTAGGGGTGGGAAATGAGCAGTTCTTC. Amino acid sequence: CASSLVLGVGNEQFF. The chain is built from TRBV5-6 and TRBJ2-1; TRBD1 might be the D (5 bases). Trimming took 0 bases from V and 7 from J, leaving 14 bases between them. The CDR3 is 15 residues long. Germline CDR1 is SGHDT and CDR2 is YYEEEE. Complete variable domain (other parts from reference TRBV5-6 and TRBJ2-1): DAGVTQSPTHLIKTRGQQVTLRCSPKSGHDTVSWYQQALGQGPQFIFQYYEEEERQRGNFPDRFSGHQFPNYSSELNVNALLLGDSALYLCASSLVLGVGNEQFFGPGTRLTVL.